This is a list of T cell receptor beta chains from one sample in a study of T cell responses to AZD1222 COVID-19 vaccine. Sequencing was performed with immunoSEQ multiplex PCR; in TCRdb, only in-frame clones are kept and a portion is missing. The sample records some 100,000 clones, around nine tenths being singletons. The sequences come from peripheral blood, collected 28 days after the second AZD1222 dose. These receptors originate from an adult who received the AZD1222 COVID-19 vaccine. Each CDR3 is given with its conserved first and last residue. Fields, in order: clone size, D gene, J gene, V gene, CDR3 protein, CDR3 DNA. A D gene is named only where the DNA matches it firmly. Clone size is given for some rows only: seen once, a few or many times, or a class if the clone is expanded.

few TRBD1 TRBJ2-7 TRBV29-1 CSVGDSYEQYF TGCAGCGTTGGGGACAGCTACGAGCAGTACTTC
once . TRBJ2-1 TRBV7-3 CASSLGTGKRGEQFF TGTGCCAGCAGCCTCGGGACTGGCAAACGAGGTGAGCAGTTCTTC
. . TRBJ1-1 TRBV29-1 CSVETGNTEAFF TGCAGCGTTGAGACGGGGAACACTGAAGCTTTCTTT
. TRBD1 TRBJ2-1 TRBV7-6 CASSDIGDRIYNEQFF TGTGCCAGCAGCGACATTGGGGACAGGATTTACAATGAGCAGTTCTTC
. . TRBJ2-7 TRBV28 CASSHYEQYF TGTGCCAGCAGTCACTACGAGCAGTACTTC
. TRBD1 TRBJ1-5 TRBV28 CASRGQLYSNQPQHF TGTGCCAGCAGGGGACAGCTATATAGCAATCAGCCCCAGCATTTT
. . TRBJ2-2 TRBV2 CATNTGELFF TGTGCCACCAACACCGGGGAGCTGTTTTTT
. . TRBJ2-3 TRBV6-2/TRBV6-3 CASSYFRTDTQYF TGTGCCAGCAGTTACTTTCGGACAGATACGCAGTATTTT
. TRBD1 TRBJ2-7 TRBV2 CASADGTGSNEQYF TGTGCCAGCGCCGACGGGACAGGCAGTAACGAGCAGTACTTC
. . TRBJ1-1 TRBV19 CASSIYGGTEAFF TGTGCCAGTAGTATATATGGGGGCACCGAAGCTTTCTTT
. . TRBJ1-4 TRBV10-3 CAISPTREKLFF TGTGCCATCAGCCCTACGAGGGAAAAACTGTTTTTT
. . TRBJ1-6 TRBV3-1/TRBV3-2 CASSQGPPTLHF TGTGCCAGCAGCCAGGGGCCCCCAACCCTCCACTTT
once TRBD1 TRBJ1-1 TRBV19 CAARGFSGAFF TGTGCCGCCAGGGGGTTTTCGGGCGCTTTCTTT
once . TRBJ1-2 TRBV27 CASSSPPRQGSNYGYTF TGTGCCAGCAGTTCCCCCCCTAGGCAGGGGTCTAACTATGGCTACACCTTC
. TRBD2 TRBJ2-7 TRBV29-1 CSILKRGGLAGVPSYEQYF TGCAGCATTCTCAAGAGAGGGGGACTAGCGGGGGTCCCTTCCTACGAGCAGTACTTC
. TRBD1 TRBJ1-5 TRBV7-2 CASSLDRGLNQPQHF TGTGCCAGCAGCTTAGACAGGGGCCTAAATCAGCCCCAGCATTTT
. . TRBJ1-2 TRBV7-8 CASSLGGQSYGYTF TGTGCCAGCAGCTTAGGTGGGCAAAGCTATGGCTACACCTTC
once . TRBJ1-2 TRBV7-3 CASSFSGTIGYTF TGTGCCAGCAGCTTCTCCGGGACAATCGGCTACACCTTC
. TRBD1 TRBJ2-1 TRBV7-2 CASSFRTGEVGQFF TGTGCCAGCAGCTTCAGGACAGGGGAGGTGGGGCAGTTCTTC
. . TRBJ1-5 TRBV28 CASSLPPRNQPQHF TGTGCCAGCAGTCTACCCCCGCGGAATCAGCCCCAGCATTTT
. TRBD1 TRBJ2-7 TRBV5-4 CASSLDRGIYEQYF TGTGCCAGCAGCTTGGACAGGGGTATCTACGAGCAGTACTTC
once . TRBJ1-2 TRBV6-5 CASFSDSQMMRGYTF TGTGCCAGCTTTTCGGACAGCCAAATGATGAGAGGCTACACCTTC
. . TRBJ2-1 TRBV12-3/TRBV12-4 CASSRLLANEQFF TGTGCCAGCAGCCGTCTCCTAGCCAATGAGCAGTTCTTC
once TRBD1 TRBJ1-2 TRBV28 CATRDRRNYGYTF TGTGCCACCCGGGACAGGCGTAACTATGGCTACACCTTC
once . TRBJ1-4 TRBV29-1 CSARQAANEKLFF TGCAGCGCCCGACAGGCCGCTAATGAAAAACTGTTTTTT
. . TRBJ1-2 TRBV11-2 CASSHLRGTDYGYTF TGTGCCAGCAGCCACCTTCGGGGTACGGATTATGGCTACACCTTC
. TRBD2 TRBJ2-7 TRBV11-2 CASGRLAGYEQYF TGTGCCAGCGGCAGGCTAGCGGGCTACGAGCAGTACTTC
once . TRBJ2-7 TRBV9 CASSVSGTDSYEQYF TGTGCCAGCAGCGTGAGCGGGACAGATTCCTACGAGCAGTACTTC
. . TRBJ1-6 TRBV9 CASSVTQGLYETPNSPLHF TGTGCCAGCAGCGTAACACAGGGACTATACGAAACCCCAAATTCACCCCTCCACTTT
. TRBD1 TRBJ1-1 TRBV29-1 CSVGQGMGTEAFF TGCAGCGTGGGACAGGGGATGGGCACTGAAGCTTTCTTT
. . TRBJ2-1 TRBV4-2 CASSQERFSSALGNEQFF TGTGCCAGCAGCCAAGAGCGGTTTTCTAGCGCCCTGGGGAATGAGCAGTTCTTC
. . TRBJ2-7 TRBV7-2 CASSSPGGLYEQYF TGTGCCAGCAGCTCCCCCGGTGGACTTTACGAGCAGTACTTC
. TRBD2 TRBJ2-1 TRBV9 CASSVGLAGVGEQFF TGTGCCAGCAGCGTAGGACTAGCGGGGGTCGGTGAGCAGTTCTTC
once . TRBJ2-1 TRBV4-2 CASSQDGAEYNEQFF TGTGCCAGCAGCCAAGATGGGGCGGAATACAATGAGCAGTTCTTC
. TRBD2 TRBJ2-2 TRBV4-3 CASSQDHGGLARGGELFF TGCGCCAGCAGCCAAGATCATGGGGGACTAGCGAGAGGCGGGGAGCTGTTTTTT
few TRBD1 TRBJ1-4 TRBV30 CAWSVRSGRGREKLFF TGTGCCTGGAGTGTACGTAGTGGCAGGGGGCGAGAAAAACTGTTTTTT
. . TRBJ2-3 TRBV9 CASSGRRGTTDTQYF TGTGCCAGCAGCGGTCGTCGAGGGACCACAGATACGCAGTATTTT
once TRBD2 TRBJ2-2 TRBV10-3 CAISDGLAVNTGELFF TGTGCCATCAGTGACGGACTAGCGGTGAACACCGGGGAGCTGTTTTTT
. . TRBJ1-2 TRBV19 CASSIGLPGVDGYTF TGTGCCAGTAGTATAGGCCTCCCGGGGGTTGATGGCTACACCTTC
. TRBD1 TRBJ1-4 TRBV6-2/TRBV6-3 CASSYSTGANEKLFF TGTGCCAGCAGTTACTCAACAGGGGCAAATGAAAAACTGTTTTTT
once . TRBJ1-6 TRBV25-1 CASSERDTRKPLHF TGTGCCAGCAGTGAACGGGACACGCGGAAACCCCTCCACTTT
. . TRBJ1-2 TRBV28 CASSTVGGYTF TGTGCCAGCAGCACAGTCGGTGGCTACACCTTC
. . TRBJ1-6 TRBV12-2 CASRLMGGQGLSSYNSPLHF TGTGCAAGTCGCTTGATGGGGGGACAGGGCTTAAGCTCCTATAATTCACCCCTCCACTTT
. . TRBJ2-3 TRBV11-3 CASSRSGSPDTQYF TGTGCCAGCAGCCGATCCGGTAGTCCGGATACGCAGTATTTT
. . TRBJ1-2 TRBV18 CASSPIPGKTGDGYTF TGTGCCAGCTCACCAATTCCGGGCAAGACTGGGGATGGCTACACCTTC
. . TRBJ2-7 TRBV4-3 CASSQEGGSTSYEQYF TGCGCCAGCAGCCAAGAAGGCGGGTCTACCTCCTACGAGCAGTACTTC
. TRBD1 TRBJ1-5 TRBV19 CASSPGQGDQPQHF TGTGCCAGTAGTCCCGGACAGGGGGACCAGCCCCAGCATTTT